These T cell receptor beta chains were read from a single sample in a study of control samples from healthy donors and cancer patients. Method: immunoSEQ multiplex PCR; TCRdb's copy keeps in-frame clones and lacks some. The table records approximately 82,000 clones, 93% of them present only once. Source material: PBMCs. Every receptor here comes from a woman between 40 and 55 years old with lung cancer. CDR3s include the opening cysteine and the closing phenylalanine or tryptophan. A D gene is named only where the DNA matches it firmly. Size is stated for part of the rows, as once, few or many counts, or as a class when the clone is expanded.

J gene: TRBJ1-2
V gene: TRBV28
clone size: few
D gene: TRBD1
CDR3 DNA: TGTGCCAGCAGGGGACAGGGATACTATGGCTACACCTTC
CDR3 protein: CASRGQGYYGYTF

J gene: TRBJ1-3
V gene: TRBV12-3/TRBV12-4
clone size: -
D gene: -
CDR3 DNA: TGTGCCAGCCCCTGGGGAGACACCATATATTTT
CDR3 protein: CASPWGDTIYF

J gene: TRBJ2-7
V gene: TRBV4-1
clone size: -
D gene: -
CDR3 DNA: TGCGCCAGCAGCCAATACCCAAGTGGCGAGCAGTACTTC
CDR3 protein: CASSQYPSGEQYF

J gene: TRBJ1-1
V gene: TRBV5-1
clone size: -
D gene: TRBD1
CDR3 DNA: TGCGCCAGCAGCCATGAGACAGGGGAGGCTTTCTTT
CDR3 protein: CASSHETGEAFF

J gene: TRBJ1-3
V gene: TRBV30
clone size: once
D gene: -
CDR3 DNA: TGTGCCTCAACAACCCAGAACCTGGGAAACACCATATATTTT
CDR3 protein: CASTTQNLGNTIYF

J gene: TRBJ2-7
V gene: TRBV11-1
clone size: -
D gene: TRBD1
CDR3 DNA: TGTGCCAGCAGCCCCGGACAGGTGGATGCCTACGAGCAGTACTTC
CDR3 protein: CASSPGQVDAYEQYF

J gene: TRBJ1-4
V gene: TRBV6-4
clone size: -
D gene: -
CDR3 DNA: TGTGCCAGCAGTGAAAATGGGGGAACTAATGAAAAACTGTTTTTT
CDR3 protein: CASSENGGTNEKLFF

J gene: TRBJ1-6
V gene: TRBV7-9
clone size: -
D gene: TRBD1
CDR3 DNA: TGTGCCAGCAGCGCGCCGGGACAGGGGTATAATTCACCCCTCCACTTT
CDR3 protein: CASSAPGQGYNSPLHF

J gene: TRBJ1-2
V gene: TRBV19
clone size: -
D gene: -
CDR3 DNA: TGTGCCAGTATGAGTAACAACTATGGCTACACCTTC
CDR3 protein: CASMSNNYGYTF

J gene: TRBJ2-1
V gene: TRBV5-1
clone size: -
D gene: -
CDR3 DNA: TGCGCCAGCAGCTTGGACGAATACAATGAGCAGTTCTTC
CDR3 protein: CASSLDEYNEQFF

J gene: TRBJ2-7
V gene: TRBV2
clone size: -
D gene: TRBD1
CDR3 DNA: TGTGCCAGCAGTGAAATGGGGACAGGTCTCCTCAACTACGAGCAGTACTTC
CDR3 protein: CASSEMGTGLLNYEQYF

J gene: TRBJ1-2
V gene: TRBV5-5
clone size: -
D gene: -
CDR3 DNA: TGTGCCAGCAGCGAGGACAGAACTCTGATAGGCTATGGCTACACCTTC
CDR3 protein: CASSEDRTLIGYGYTF

J gene: TRBJ1-5
V gene: TRBV5-6
clone size: -
D gene: TRBD1
CDR3 DNA: TGTGCCAGCAGCCGGACAGGGAATCAGCCCCAGCATTTT
CDR3 protein: CASSRTGNQPQHF

J gene: TRBJ2-3
V gene: TRBV11-2
clone size: few
D gene: -
CDR3 DNA: TGTGCCAGCAGCTTTGGCGGCGGGCGGAAGACTCAACGCACAGATACGCAGTATTTT
CDR3 protein: CASSFGGGRKTQRTDTQYF

J gene: TRBJ2-7
V gene: TRBV4-1
clone size: -
D gene: -
CDR3 DNA: TGCGCCAGCAGCCAAGTGACGGGACGGTACTACGAGCAGTACTTC
CDR3 protein: CASSQVTGRYYEQYF

J gene: TRBJ2-7
V gene: TRBV6-5
clone size: -
D gene: -
CDR3 DNA: TGTGCCAGCAGCGTAAGATACGAGCAGTACTTC
CDR3 protein: CASSVRYEQYF

J gene: TRBJ1-5
V gene: TRBV6-1
clone size: -
D gene: -
CDR3 DNA: TGTGCCAGCAGTGAAGCTAGTTTTCGGCCTACCTCCCAGCATTTT
CDR3 protein: CASSEASFRPTSQHF

J gene: TRBJ1-1
V gene: TRBV6-5
clone size: -
D gene: TRBD1
CDR3 DNA: TGTGCCAGCAGATCGGACAGGGGATTAGCTTTCTTT
CDR3 protein: CASRSDRGLAFF

J gene: TRBJ1-2
V gene: TRBV3-1/TRBV3-2
clone size: -
D gene: -
CDR3 DNA: TGTGCCAGCAGCCAATCTTACGCCCGGTCTAACTATGGCTACACCTTC
CDR3 protein: CASSQSYARSNYGYTF